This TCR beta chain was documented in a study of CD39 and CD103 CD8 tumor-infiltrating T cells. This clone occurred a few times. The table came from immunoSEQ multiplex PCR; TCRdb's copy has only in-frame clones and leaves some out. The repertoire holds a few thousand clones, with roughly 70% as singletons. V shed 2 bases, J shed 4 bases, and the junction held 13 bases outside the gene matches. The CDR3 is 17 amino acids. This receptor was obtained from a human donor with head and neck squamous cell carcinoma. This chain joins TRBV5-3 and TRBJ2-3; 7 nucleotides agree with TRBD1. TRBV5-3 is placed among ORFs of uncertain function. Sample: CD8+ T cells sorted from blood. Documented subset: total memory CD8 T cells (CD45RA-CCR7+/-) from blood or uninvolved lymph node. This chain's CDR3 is CARSLCRGNHTPDTQYF. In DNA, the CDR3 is TGTGCCAGAAGCTTATGCAGGGGGAACCACACGCCAGATACGCAGTATTTT.